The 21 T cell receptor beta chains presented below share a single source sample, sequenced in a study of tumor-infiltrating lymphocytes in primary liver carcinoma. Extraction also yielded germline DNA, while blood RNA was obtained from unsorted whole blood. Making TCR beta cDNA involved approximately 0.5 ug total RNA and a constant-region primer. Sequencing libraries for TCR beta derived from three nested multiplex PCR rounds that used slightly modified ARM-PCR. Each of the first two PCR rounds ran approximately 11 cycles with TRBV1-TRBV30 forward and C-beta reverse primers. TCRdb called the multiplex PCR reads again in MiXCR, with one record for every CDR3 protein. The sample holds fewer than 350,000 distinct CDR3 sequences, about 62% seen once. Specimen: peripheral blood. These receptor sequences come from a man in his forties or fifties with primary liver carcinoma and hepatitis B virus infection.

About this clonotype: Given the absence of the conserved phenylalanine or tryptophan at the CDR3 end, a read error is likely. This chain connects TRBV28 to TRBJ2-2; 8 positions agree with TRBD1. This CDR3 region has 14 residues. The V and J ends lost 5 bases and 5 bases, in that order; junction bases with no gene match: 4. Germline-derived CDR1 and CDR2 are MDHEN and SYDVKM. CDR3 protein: CASSTTGETGELFL. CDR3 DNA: TGTGCCAGCAGTACGACAGGGGAGACCGGGGAGCTGTTTCTT.

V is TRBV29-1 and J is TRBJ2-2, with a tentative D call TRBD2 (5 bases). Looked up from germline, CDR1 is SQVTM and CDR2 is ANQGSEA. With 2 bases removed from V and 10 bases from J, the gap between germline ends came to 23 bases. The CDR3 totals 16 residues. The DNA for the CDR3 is TGCAGCGTTGAAATACTGGACTCTCAGGTCACTGTGGAGCTGTTTTTT. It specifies CSVEILDSQVTVELFF.

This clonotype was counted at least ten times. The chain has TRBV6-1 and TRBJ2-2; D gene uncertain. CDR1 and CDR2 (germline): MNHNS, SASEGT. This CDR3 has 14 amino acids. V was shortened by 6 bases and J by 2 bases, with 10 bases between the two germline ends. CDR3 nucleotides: TGTGCCAGCAGCTGGGGTCCAAACACCGGGGAGCTGTTTTTT. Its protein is CASSWGPNTGELFF.

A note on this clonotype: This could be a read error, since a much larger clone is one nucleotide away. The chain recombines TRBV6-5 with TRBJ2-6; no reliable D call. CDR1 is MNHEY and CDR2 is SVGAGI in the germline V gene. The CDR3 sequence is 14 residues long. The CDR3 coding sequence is TGTGCCAGCGGGGTAGGGTTTGGGGTCAACGTCCTGACTTTC. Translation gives CASGVGFGVNVLTF.

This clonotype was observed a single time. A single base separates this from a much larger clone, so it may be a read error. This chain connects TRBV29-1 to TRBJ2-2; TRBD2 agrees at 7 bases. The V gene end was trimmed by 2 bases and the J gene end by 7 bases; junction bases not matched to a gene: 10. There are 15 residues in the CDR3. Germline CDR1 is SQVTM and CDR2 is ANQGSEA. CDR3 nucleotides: TGCAGCGTTGAACGGCTGGGGGGGAGTATCGGGGAGCTGTTTTTT. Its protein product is CSVERLGGSIGELFF.

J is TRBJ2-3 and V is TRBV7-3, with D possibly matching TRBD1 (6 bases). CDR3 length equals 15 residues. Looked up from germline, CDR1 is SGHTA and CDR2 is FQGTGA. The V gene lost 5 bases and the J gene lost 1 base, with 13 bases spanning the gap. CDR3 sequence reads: CASSLPTGGTDTQYF. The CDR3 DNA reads TGTGCCAGCAGCCTCCCGACAGGTGGCACAGATACGCAGTATTTT.

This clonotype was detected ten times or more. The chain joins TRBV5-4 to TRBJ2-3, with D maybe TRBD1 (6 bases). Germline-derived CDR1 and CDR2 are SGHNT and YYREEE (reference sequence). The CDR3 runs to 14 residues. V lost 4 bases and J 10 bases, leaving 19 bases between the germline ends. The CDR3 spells CASSPQGFISAQYF. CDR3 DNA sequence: TGTGCCAGCAGCCCCCAGGGGTTTATTAGTGCGCAGTATTTT.

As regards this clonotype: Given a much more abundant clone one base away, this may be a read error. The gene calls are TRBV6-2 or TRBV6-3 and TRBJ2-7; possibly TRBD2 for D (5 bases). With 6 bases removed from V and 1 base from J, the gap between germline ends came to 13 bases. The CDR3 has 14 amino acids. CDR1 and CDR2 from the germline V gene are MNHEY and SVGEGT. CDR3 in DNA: TGTGCCAGCAGCCAAGTGGGAGAATCCTACGAGCAGTACTTC. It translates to CASSQVGESYEQYF.

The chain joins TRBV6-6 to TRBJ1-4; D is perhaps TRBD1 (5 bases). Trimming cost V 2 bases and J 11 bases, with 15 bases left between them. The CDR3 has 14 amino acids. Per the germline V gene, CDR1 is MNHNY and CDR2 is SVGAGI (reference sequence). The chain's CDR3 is CASSYAGGGEKLFF. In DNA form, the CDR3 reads TGTGCCAGCAGTTACGCGGGGGGAGGTGAGAAACTGTTTTTT.

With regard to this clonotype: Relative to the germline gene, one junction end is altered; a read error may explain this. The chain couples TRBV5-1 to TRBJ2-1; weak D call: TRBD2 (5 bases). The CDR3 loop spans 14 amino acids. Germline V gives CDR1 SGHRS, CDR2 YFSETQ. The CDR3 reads CACSIPGSYNEQFF. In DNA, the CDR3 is TGCGCCTGCAGCATTCCGGGATCCTACAATGAGCAGTTCTTC.

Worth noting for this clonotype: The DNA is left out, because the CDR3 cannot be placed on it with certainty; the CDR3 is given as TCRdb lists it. CDR3 sequence: CASSLEVGHGNEQYF. The chain uses TRBV11-1 and TRBJ2-7; the table's TRBD1 call for D was not verified on the DNA. The germline gives CDR1 SGHAT, CDR2 FQDESV (reference sequence). The CDR3 is 15 amino acids long, termini counted.

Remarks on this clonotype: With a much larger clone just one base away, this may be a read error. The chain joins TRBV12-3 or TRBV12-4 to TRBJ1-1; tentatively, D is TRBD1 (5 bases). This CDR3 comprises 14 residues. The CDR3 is CASSPPRAGTEASF. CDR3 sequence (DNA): TGTGCCAGCAGTCCCCCCAGGGCAGGCACTGAAGCTTCCTTT.

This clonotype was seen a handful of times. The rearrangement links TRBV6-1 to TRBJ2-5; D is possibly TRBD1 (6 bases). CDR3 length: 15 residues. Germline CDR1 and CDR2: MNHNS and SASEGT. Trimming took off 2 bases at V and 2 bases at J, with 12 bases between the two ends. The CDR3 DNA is TGTGCCAGCAGTGAAAGCAGGGGATCGCAAGAGACCCAGTACTTC. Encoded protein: CASSESRGSQETQYF.

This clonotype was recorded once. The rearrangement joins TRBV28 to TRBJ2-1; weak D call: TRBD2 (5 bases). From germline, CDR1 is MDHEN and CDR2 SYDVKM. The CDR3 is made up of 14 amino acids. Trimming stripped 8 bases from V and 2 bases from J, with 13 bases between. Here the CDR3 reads CASCRSSAYNEQFF. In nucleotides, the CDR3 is TGTGCCAGCTGCCGGAGTAGCGCCTACAATGAGCAGTTCTTC.

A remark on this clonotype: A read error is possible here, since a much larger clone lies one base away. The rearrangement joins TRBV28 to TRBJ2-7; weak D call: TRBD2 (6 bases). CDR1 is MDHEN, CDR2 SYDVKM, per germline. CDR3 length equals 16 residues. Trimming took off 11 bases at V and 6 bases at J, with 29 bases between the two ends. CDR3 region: CAASPAGSCGIFEQYF. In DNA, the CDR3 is TGTGCCGCAAGCCCCGCCGGCTCTTGCGGGATTTTCGAGCAGTACTTC.

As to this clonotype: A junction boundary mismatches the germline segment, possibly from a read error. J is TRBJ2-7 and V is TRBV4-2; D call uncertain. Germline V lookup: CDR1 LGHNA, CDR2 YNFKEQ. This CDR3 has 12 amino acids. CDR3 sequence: CGSSQDRNEQYF. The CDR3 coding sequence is TGTGGCAGCAGTCAAGATCGGAACGAGCAGTACTTC.

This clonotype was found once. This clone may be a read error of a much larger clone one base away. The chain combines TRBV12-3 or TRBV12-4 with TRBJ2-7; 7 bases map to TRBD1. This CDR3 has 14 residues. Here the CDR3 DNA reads TGTGCCAGCAGTTACCGACAGGGTTCCCACGAGCGGTACTTC. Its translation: CASSYRQGSHERYF.

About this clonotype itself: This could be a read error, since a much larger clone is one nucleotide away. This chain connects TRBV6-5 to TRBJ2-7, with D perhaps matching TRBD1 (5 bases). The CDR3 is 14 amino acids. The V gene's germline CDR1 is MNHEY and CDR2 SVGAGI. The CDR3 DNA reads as TGTGCCACCTCACAAGGGGCGAGCAGCCACGAGAAGTACTTC. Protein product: CATSQGASSHEKYF.

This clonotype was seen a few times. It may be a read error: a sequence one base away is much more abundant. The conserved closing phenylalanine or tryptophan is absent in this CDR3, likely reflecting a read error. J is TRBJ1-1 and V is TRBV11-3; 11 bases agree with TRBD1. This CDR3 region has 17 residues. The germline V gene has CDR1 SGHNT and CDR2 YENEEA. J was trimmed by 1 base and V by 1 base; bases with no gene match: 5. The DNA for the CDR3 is TGTGCCAGCAGCTTAGGGGCCGGGACAGGGGGGAACACTGAAGCTTTCCTT. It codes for CASSLGAGTGGNTEAFL.

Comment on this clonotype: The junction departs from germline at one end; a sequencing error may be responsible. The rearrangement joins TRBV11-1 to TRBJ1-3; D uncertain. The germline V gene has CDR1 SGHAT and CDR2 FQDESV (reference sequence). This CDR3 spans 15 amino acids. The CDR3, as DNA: TGTGCCAGCAGCTCGACCCGTGATCATGGAAGCACCATATACTTT. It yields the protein CASSSTRDHGSTIYF.

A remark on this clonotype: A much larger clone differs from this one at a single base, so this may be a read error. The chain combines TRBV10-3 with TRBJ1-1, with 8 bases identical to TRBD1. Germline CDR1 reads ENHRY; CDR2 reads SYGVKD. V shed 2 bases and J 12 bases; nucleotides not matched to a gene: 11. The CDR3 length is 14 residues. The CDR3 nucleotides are TGTGCCATCAGTGAGCGACAAAAGACAGGGGAAACTTTCTTT. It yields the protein CAISERQKTGETFF.